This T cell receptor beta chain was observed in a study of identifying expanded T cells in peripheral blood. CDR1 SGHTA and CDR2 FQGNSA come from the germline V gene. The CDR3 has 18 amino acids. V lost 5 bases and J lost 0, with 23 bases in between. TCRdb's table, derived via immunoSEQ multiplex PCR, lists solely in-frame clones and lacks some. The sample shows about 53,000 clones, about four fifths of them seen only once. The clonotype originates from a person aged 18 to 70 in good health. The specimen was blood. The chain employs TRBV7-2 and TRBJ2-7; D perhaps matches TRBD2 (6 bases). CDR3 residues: CASSPRAVRLATSYEQYF. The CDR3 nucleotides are TGTGCCAGCAGCCCAAGGGCAGTACGTCTAGCGACCTCCTACGAGCAGTACTTC.